This T cell receptor (beta chain) comes out of a study of PD-1 blockade in classical Hodgkin lymphoma. Study-level findings and limits: Among the patients, those starting nivolumab under 1 year after ASCT were excluded. Newly diagnosed patients were said to have less baseline TCR diversity than healthy donors did. The baseline diversity of complete responders showed similarity to that of newly diagnosed patients.

Exposure to brentuximab vedotin varied, and each patient had relapsed following autologous stem cell transplantation. The method was immunoSEQ multiplex PCR; TCRdb's version includes in-frame clones alone and lacks a portion of them. The sample contains 75,000 to 100,000 clones, 81% of which appear only once. As for this clone: No antigen is known for it.

The CDR3 extends over 14 amino acids. The V gene's germline CDR1 is SNHLY and CDR2 FYNNEI. Trimming cost V 4 bases and J 5 bases, with 11 bases left between them. The clonotype originates from a human donor with classical Hodgkin lymphoma. This material consisted of peripheral blood mononuclear cells (PBMCs), taken before the second cycle of nivolumab. The V gene is TRBV2, the J gene TRBJ2-2; possible D gene TRBD2, 6 bases. CDR3 in DNA: TGTGCCAGCAGTGTTCTAGCGTTGACCGGGGAGCTGTTTTTT. Translation: CASSVLALTGELFF.